Shown below are 11 T cell receptor beta chains from a single sample sequenced in a study of blood T cell repertoires in COVID-19. Profiled with immunoSEQ multiplex PCR; TCRdb holds only in-frame clones, not every one. Found here are about 220,000 clones, 85% to 90% of them singletons; the top ten hold approximately 3.8%. Sample: PBMCs or T cells enriched from blood (not recorded which). The receptor set was obtained from a woman under 30 in a cohort exposed to, infected with or recovered from COVID-19 (not recorded which).

CDR3 region: CASRHTEMDNNEQFF. The CDR3 region has the DNA TGTGCCAGTAGGCACACAGAAATGGATAACAATGAGCAGTTCTTC. V usage is TRBV19 and J usage is TRBJ2-1, with D unclear. Germline V gene lookup returns CDR1 LNHDA and CDR2 SQIVND (reference sequence). V was trimmed by 6 bases and J by 5 bases, leaving 17 bases between them. This CDR3 spans 15 amino acids.

This sequence joins TRBV5-4 and TRBJ2-5, with 7 bases matching TRBD2. The CDR3 is 15 amino acids. J gave up 3 bases and V 1 base, and 6 bases lay outside the gene matches. Germline CDR1 is SGHNT and CDR2 is YYREEE (reference sequence). CDR3 nucleotide sequence: TGTGCCAGCAGCTTGAGGCGACTAGCAGAAGAGACCCAGTACTTC. This sequence encodes CASSLRRLAEETQYF.

V and J are TRBV24-1 and TRBJ1-3; no firm D call. The CDR3 has 14 amino acids. Between the trimmed V and J ends, which lost 3 bases and 0 bases, there was a span of 5 bases. Germline-derived CDR1 and CDR2 are KGHDR and SFDVKD. CDR3 sequence (DNA): TGTGCCACCAGTGATACGAGCTCTGGAAACACCATATATTTT. It specifies CATSDTSSGNTIYF.

This clone occurred once. The chain employs TRBV18 and TRBJ2-1; D uncertain. The length of the CDR3 is 15 residues. Trimming took off 2 bases at V and 8 bases at J, with 16 bases between the two ends. The germline V gene encodes CDR1 KGHSH and CDR2 LQKENI. The CDR3 nucleotides are TGTGCCAGCTCACCAACGCGAATGAGTTTGTATGAGCAGTTCTTC. Its translation is CASSPTRMSLYEQFF.

The rearrangement links TRBV24-1 to TRBJ2-3; possibly TRBD1 for D (5 bases). The CDR3 sequence is 18 residues long. V gave up 2 bases and J gave up 2 bases, with 19 bases separating them. Germline-derived CDR1 and CDR2 are KGHDR and SFDVKD. As DNA, the CDR3 is TGTGCCACCAGTGATTCCCTCTCAGGGCCTTCGAACACAGATACGCAGTATTTT. Its translation is CATSDSLSGPSNTDTQYF.

The rearrangement joins TRBV2 to TRBJ2-7, with D perhaps matching TRBD1 (6 bases). V was shortened by 0 bases and J by 2 bases, with 14 bases between the two germline ends. The CDR3 consists of 16 residues. Germline values: CDR1 SNHLY, CDR2 FYNNEI. In nucleotides, the CDR3 is TGTGCCAGCAGTGAAGCTCCCCAGTGGACAGCCTACGAGCAGTACTTC. Its translation is CASSEAPQWTAYEQYF.

This chain connects TRBV19 to TRBJ2-7; maybe TRBD2 (5 bases). V lost 5 bases to trimming and J lost 3 bases, with 14 bases between them. Germline-derived CDR1 and CDR2 are LNHDA and SQIVND (reference sequence). CDR3 length equals 14 residues. CDR3 sequence (DNA): TGTGCCAGTAGTTTGGACCCCGAGGGCTACGAGCAGTACTTC. Residues: CASSLDPEGYEQYF.

The chain combines TRBV30 with TRBJ1-3; D is uncertain. V lost 8 bases and J lost 6, with 8 bases in between. CDR1 is GTSNPN, CDR2 SVGIG, per germline (reference sequence). The CDR3 is 10 amino acids. CDR3 nucleotide sequence: TGTGCCATTAGAGAAAACACCATATATTTT. Protein sequence: CAIRENTIYF.

This chain links TRBV13 with TRBJ2-1; 12 bases fit TRBD2. Germline V gene lookup returns CDR1 PRHDT and CDR2 FYEKMQ (reference sequence). The CDR3 is 16 residues long. After removal of 2 bases from V and 5 bases from J, the junction contained 4 bases not matched to a gene. CDR3 in DNA: TGTGCCAGCAGCTTATTCCGACTAGCGGGAGACAATGAGCAGTTCTTC. Protein sequence: CASSLFRLAGDNEQFF.

V and J are TRBV5-1 and TRBJ2-5, with no clear D. There are 13 residues in the CDR3. Germline V gene lookup returns CDR1 SGHRS and CDR2 YFSETQ. Deletions cut 0 bases from V and 5 bases from J, with 8 bases between. The CDR3 sequence is CASSLESRETQYF. Here the CDR3 DNA reads TGCGCCAGCAGCTTGGAGAGTCGGGAGACCCAGTACTTC.

V is TRBV2 and J is TRBJ1-1; D call uncertain. The V gene lost 7 bases and the J gene lost 1 base, with 16 bases spanning the gap. The length of the CDR3 is 15 residues. CDR1 is SNHLY, CDR2 FYNNEI, per germline. The CDR3 region has the DNA TGTGCCAGCACTGATCCCCCTCGACAGAACACTGAAGCTTTCTTT. Translated, it gives CASTDPPRQNTEAFF.